This T cell receptor beta chain is from a study of blood T cells in healthy people across ages. Each sample gave at least 7 million isolated PBMCs. A sample-barcoded 5' primer and a J-beta primer mix were used in a second PCR of roughly 6 to 12 cycles. Every cDNA was tagged by a template-switch adaptor with 12 random nucleotides. Researchers report that each sample yielded at least 2.5 million CDR3-containing paired-end reads. MiXCR, applied by TCRdb to the 5' RACE reads, yields one record per CDR3 protein. The sample records some 1.5 million distinct CDR3 sequences, approximately 39% being singletons. This clonotype was picked up a small number of times. Antigen unknown. General observations from the study: It was found that TCR beta diversity correlated strongly with the percentage of naive T cells.

The clonotype comes from a woman aged 18-29 years in good health. The sample comprised blood.

The CDR3 DNA sequence: TGCGCCAGCAGCTCACAGGGGAATCTCGACGAGCAGTACTTC. Residues: CASSSQGNLDEQYF. The V gene is TRBV5-1, the J gene TRBJ2-7; 7 positions match TRBD1. V was clipped by 3 bases and J by 5 bases; unmatched bases: 8. Germline CDR1 SGHRS, CDR2 YFSETQ. The CDR3 is made up of 14 amino acids.